This T cell receptor (beta chain) stems from a study of T cell responses to AZD1222 COVID-19 vaccine. Study findings and constraints: Following two doses of AZD1222, Spike-specific TCR breadth and depth rose. White British people made up most donors, females outnumbered males, and clonal diversity was possibly underestimated. Vaccine-associated CD4 TCRs spanned spike, dominant at 160-218 and 743-854. Reportedly, nearly half of unique spike TCRs recognized epitopes outside B.1.351/B.1.1.7 mutations.

With 6 bases removed from V and 4 bases from J, the gap between germline ends came to 29 bases. The CDR3 spans 19 residues. The germline V gene encodes CDR1 SNHLY and CDR2 FYNNEI. Sequencing used immunoSEQ multiplex PCR; TCRdb keeps in-frame clones, though not all of them. The sample holds about 120,000 clones; approximately 90% are singletons and the top ten take 4% to 5%. Details on this clone: Its antigen is still unknown.

The sample in question was peripheral blood, obtained 28 days after the second dose of the MenACWY control vaccine. This receptor was taken from an adult who received the MenACWY meningococcal vaccine as a control. This chain joins TRBV2 and TRBJ2-3; TRBD2 might be the D (6 bases). CDR3 nucleotides: TGTGCCAGCAGGGCAGGAGGGACGGGCCCGCCAAGAGTACCAGATACGCAGTATTTT. Its protein product is CASRAGGTGPPRVPDTQYF.